These 6 T cell receptor beta chains share one sample of origin, sequenced in a study of blood T cell repertoires in COVID-19 (dated by TCRdb to about 2020). Library construction relied on the immunoSEQ multiplex PCR assay. Here the immuneACCESS table is served through TCRdb, limited to in-frame sequences with V and J called. Missing clones are a known gap in these copies; in checked studies unresolved V genes cover under half, and the rest lacks a known reason. In this sample the table shows tens of thousands of clones, approximately 88% of which occur a single time. Of the sample, approximately 4.7% falls within the top ten clones. Material for sequencing was peripheral blood. These receptors came from a human donor in a cohort sampled during active COVID-19.

The V gene is TRBV7-2, the J gene TRBJ2-7, with 9 nucleotides matching TRBD2. After removal of 3 bases from V and 4 bases from J, the junction contained 13 bases not matched to a gene. The CDR3 covers 17 residues. Germline CDR1 is SGHTA and CDR2 is FQGNSA. CDR3 loop: CASSLKQAGGPPYEQYF. The CDR3 coding sequence is TGTGCCAGCAGCTTGAAACAGGCGGGAGGGCCGCCTTACGAGCAGTACTTC.

The chain carries TRBV4-1 and TRBJ1-3; D might be TRBD1 (6 bases). V shed 0 bases and J shed 1 base, with 7 bases lying between them. The germline V gene encodes CDR1 MGHRA and CDR2 YSYEKL. The CDR3 runs to 15 residues. The CDR3 nucleotides are TGCGCCAGCAGCCAAGACAGGGGATCTGGAAACACCATATATTTT. This translates into CASSQDRGSGNTIYF.

J is TRBJ2-7 and V is TRBV5-1; 8 bases map to TRBD1. The CDR3 consists of 16 residues. CDR1 and CDR2 (germline): SGHRS, YFSETQ. V lost 0 bases, J lost 3 bases, and 8 bases stayed unmatched. The CDR3 DNA sequence: TGCGCCAGCAGCTTGGTGGCCCACAGGGGGAACTACGAGCAGTACTTC. Protein product: CASSLVAHRGNYEQYF.

This clone was counted between two and nine times. This chain uses TRBV18 with TRBJ2-7, with TRBD2 matching 7 bases. The CDR3 is made up of 14 amino acids. Trimming took 0 bases from V and 4 from J; bases not matched to a gene: 3. Per germline, CDR1 KGHSH and CDR2 LQKENI. The CDR3 bases are TGTGCCAGCTCACCACCCAGCGGGAAGTACGAGCAGTACTTC. Translating it yields CASSPPSGKYEQYF.

V gene TRBV2 combines with J gene TRBJ2-7, with a weak D call TRBD2 (5 bases). The V gene's germline CDR1 is SNHLY and CDR2 FYNNEI. The CDR3 totals 15 residues. V lost 3 bases and J lost 5, with 17 bases in between. The CDR3, as DNA: TGTGCCAGCAGTGATGGACGGAGGCGCGGAAACGAGCAGTACTTC. Amino acid sequence: CASSDGRRRGNEQYF.

This sequence joins TRBV18 and TRBJ1-1; possibly TRBD1 for D (5 bases). From germline, CDR1 is KGHSH and CDR2 LQKENI. V gave up 5 bases and J gave up 5 bases, with 15 bases separating them. The CDR3 extends over 14 amino acids. The CDR3 coding sequence is TGTGCCAGCTCATCTCAGGGCTCCGGTACTGAAGCTTTCTTT. Its protein product is CASSSQGSGTEAFF.